This T cell receptor beta chain was recovered during a study of Ad26.COV2.S vaccination and SARS-CoV-2 variants. Background on the study: Donor was one of the participants in the Ad26.COV2.S arm of the COV1001 trial.

Assay: immunoSEQ multiplex PCR; the TCRdb copy retains only in-frame clones and omits some. The table has approximately 410,000 clones, around 87% seen once. The ends were cut back, 5 bases at V and 2 bases at J, with 9 bases in the middle. The germline V gene has CDR1 SQVTM and CDR2 ANQGSEA. The CDR3 is 12 residues long. Treatment in this sample: around 19 received Ad26.COV2.S at low or high dose, single or two shots; five or six received placebo; per-sample allocation not given. The study sampled participants on day 63 after the first vaccine or placebo injection. Whoever gave the sample was an adult aged 18-55 years in Boston. The sample holds one count of this clone.

Material: peripheral blood, obtained in a trial of Ad26.COV2.S vaccine versus placebo. The sequence derives from a person aged 18-60 years who received the Ad26.COV2.S COVID-19 vaccine or a placebo. V usage is TRBV29-1 and J usage is TRBJ1-2; D might be TRBD1 (5 bases). CDR3 DNA sequence: TGCAGCGTTTGGGGCAGGAACTATGGCTACACCTTC. As protein: CSVWGRNYGYTF.